This TCR beta chain derives from a study of technical replicates of blood from a handful of donors (dated by TCRdb to 2016 to 2017). V is reduced by 5 bases and J by 0 bases, leaving a spacing of 7 bases between them. From the cysteine through the phenylalanine, the CDR3 covers 13 amino acids. Just the 39-base CDR3 DNA is kept, in frame starting at base 1. Taken from the germline V gene, the CDR1 and CDR2 loops are MGHDK and SYGVNS. A word on this clone: Its binding antigen is unknown. Base qualities are not provided; no much larger clone lies one nucleotide away.

Libraries were prepared through the immunoSEQ multiplex PCR assay. TCRdb carries this immuneACCESS record with in-frame sequences only. Its versions omit some clonotypes, under half of them owing to an unresolved V gene in the studies checked, with the rest unexplained. The table for this sample lists about 73,000 clones; roughly nine tenths of them were counted only once. 4.7% of the sample is held by the ten biggest clonotypes. This chain is built from TRBV25-1 and TRBJ1-2, with an unclear D gene assignment. Input material: PBMCs. This receptor was identified in a human donor in good health. Some clones in this sample may be carry-over from other donors' samples. The CDR3 reads as follows: CASSKQPNYGYTF. In nucleotides, the sequence is TGTGCCAGCAGTAAACAGCCTAACTATGGCTACACCTTC.